A selection of T cell receptor beta chains follows, all from one sample in a study of blood T cell repertoires in COVID-19. The table came from immunoSEQ multiplex PCR; TCRdb's copy has only in-frame clones and leaves some out. The data show roughly 230,000 clones, over 80% seen once. The sample taken for sequencing was peripheral blood. Receptor source: a man aged 35-49 years with acute or convalescent COVID-19. Both conserved end residues are part of each CDR3. The order of the fields is V gene, CDR3 protein.

TRBV9 | CASSRLAGDNEQFF
TRBV5-4 | CASSSTRQGGRETQYF
TRBV7-9 | CASRSWTSGRNEQYF
TRBV4-1 | CASSHGQGGNTGELFF
TRBV7-9 | CASSLVSSSSYGYTF
TRBV6-2/TRBV6-3 | CASSADSYGYTF
TRBV6-5 | CASKVGGRVTYEQYF
TRBV7-2 | CASSSTWGADGYTF
TRBV7-2 | CASSSVPGLSQSPLHF
TRBV19 | CASSTLGQYNEQFF
TRBV3-1/TRBV3-2 | CASSQGLRGGNSGNTIYF
TRBV19 | CASSLKTINQPQHF
TRBV7-2 | CASSPRLAGGDTQYF
TRBV15 | CATSRARIHRDYGYTF
TRBV6-6 | CASTVGNQPQHF
TRBV18 | CASSPTTVRLENQPQHF
TRBV27 | CASSPSYTDTQYF
TRBV7-9 | CASSPGTQAYNEQFF
TRBV25-1 | CASSVGAFAAEAFF
TRBV6-2/TRBV6-3 | CASSYYPHTMNTEAFF
TRBV3-1/TRBV3-2 | CASSRGLQFSYEQYF
TRBV18 | CASSPPQAEKLFF
TRBV7-2 | CASSFRLTTYEQYF
TRBV27 | CASSFAGGQDRYF
TRBV3-1/TRBV3-2 | CASSQDDGGRRDTQYF
TRBV11-2 | CASSPRREGHEQFF
TRBV3-1/TRBV3-2 | CASSDRGGSYNEQFF
TRBV7-3 | CASSPVDARDRVNSPLHF
TRBV24-1 | CATSDLPFDEQFF
TRBV7-9 | CASSLYGTGSKDEQYF
TRBV27 | CASSSAGARGKSYGYTF
TRBV9 | CASSSGTGKQQFF
TRBV2 | CASSGLAYRDGTEAFF
TRBV18 | CASSPRTGLASYEQYF
TRBV29-1 | CSVEFQGYGYTF
TRBV30 | CAWRDFYTGELFF
TRBV28 | CASRPPGVGWEKLFF
TRBV10-2 | CATKEGVEAFF
TRBV2 | CASSERGYDNEQFF
TRBV15 | CATSSWDRGNYGYTF
TRBV21-1 | CASGIAGTIRGEQYF
TRBV7-2 | CASSLMGGRNTQYF
TRBV4-1 | CASSLERASSYEQYF
TRBV14 | CASSQRTGYGYTF
TRBV18 | CSARVNTEAFF
TRBV6-5 | CASSLRRNEQFF
TRBV7-8 | CASSTRDRVSSGANVLTF
TRBV9 | CASSGQGLNTEAFF
TRBV5-4 | CASSATPIYEQYF
TRBV6-5 | CASSYSPVTQETQYF
TRBV6-6 | CASSFPGQGFPYSNQPQHF
TRBV6-6 | CASSLTGDYGYTF